This is a list of T cell receptor beta chains from one sample in a study of T-cell memory formation after mild COVID-19. A single record per CDR3 protein comes from TCRdb applying MiXCR to the 5' RACE reads. The sample lists about 190,000 distinct CDR3 sequences; 15% to 20% were seen once. The sequenced sample was PBMCs or a T cell subset sorted from them (not recorded which). These TCRs come from an adult woman who had mild COVID-19 (a few samples of this study predate the infection). Cell type and time point are not known. The CDR3 runs from the conserved cysteine through the conserved F or W. A D gene is named only where the DNA matches it firmly. The size field is filled for only some rows; it gives once, few, many or a size class.

J gene: TRBJ2-5
clone size: -
D gene: TRBD1
V gene: TRBV24-1
CDR3 DNA: TGTGCCACCAGTGATTCCGGGACAGGGAAACGAGAGACCCAGTACTTC
CDR3 protein: CATSDSGTGKRETQYF

J gene: TRBJ2-3
clone size: few
D gene: -
V gene: TRBV12-5
CDR3 DNA: TGTGCTAGTGAGGAAGATTGGAGCCCTGGGATAGTTGATCGACTTGCAGATACGCAGTATTTT
CDR3 protein: CASEEDWSPGIVDRLADTQYF

J gene: TRBJ2-2
clone size: few
D gene: -
V gene: TRBV6-2/TRBV6-3
CDR3 DNA: TGTGCCAGCAGACAGAAGAACACCGGGGAGCTGTTTTTT
CDR3 protein: CASRQKNTGELFF

J gene: TRBJ2-7
clone size: -
D gene: TRBD2
V gene: TRBV15
CDR3 DNA: TGTGCCACCAGCAGGACTAGCGGGCCCCCCTACGAGCAGTACTTC
CDR3 protein: CATSRTSGPPYEQYF

J gene: TRBJ2-7
clone size: -
D gene: TRBD1
V gene: TRBV24-1
CDR3 DNA: TGTGCCACCAGTGATTCGCCAGGGGGCGAGCAGTACTTC
CDR3 protein: CATSDSPGGEQYF

J gene: TRBJ2-7
clone size: few
D gene: -
V gene: TRBV3-1
CDR3 DNA: TGTGCCAGCAGCCAAGATGAGTTGGTGGGCAGGACGAGCTACGAGCAGTACTTC
CDR3 protein: CASSQDELVGRTSYEQYF

J gene: TRBJ2-5
clone size: few
D gene: -
V gene: TRBV4-1
CDR3 DNA: TGCGCCAGCAGCCTCGAAGGGGACTCCCGATACTTC
CDR3 protein: CASSLEGDSRYF

J gene: TRBJ1-1
clone size: -
D gene: -
V gene: TRBV20-1
CDR3 DNA: TGCAGTCAACCAGGGACGGTGAACACTGAAGCTTTCTTT
CDR3 protein: CSQPGTVNTEAFF

J gene: TRBJ2-1
clone size: -
D gene: TRBD2
V gene: TRBV6-5
CDR3 DNA: TGTGCCAGCAGATTCACTAGCGGGAGTTGGTATGAGCAGTTCTTC
CDR3 protein: CASRFTSGSWYEQFF

J gene: TRBJ2-7
clone size: many
D gene: -
V gene: TRBV19
CDR3 DNA: TGTGCCAGTAGCCTAACCGGGGTTCTCGGCGAGCAGTACTTC
CDR3 protein: CASSLTGVLGEQYF

J gene: TRBJ2-1
clone size: -
D gene: TRBD2
V gene: TRBV24-1
CDR3 DNA: TGTGCCACCAGTGACGCTGGACTAGCGGGAGGTACGGAGCAGTTCTTC
CDR3 protein: CATSDAGLAGGTEQFF

J gene: TRBJ1-1
clone size: many
D gene: -
V gene: TRBV5-1
CDR3 DNA: TGCGCCAGCAGCTTAATGGGGAACACTGAAGCTTTCTTT
CDR3 protein: CASSLMGNTEAFF

J gene: TRBJ2-3
clone size: few
D gene: -
V gene: TRBV6-2/TRBV6-3
CDR3 DNA: TGTGCCAGCAGCACCACCCGGACTACCAGCACAGATACGCAGTATTTT
CDR3 protein: CASSTTRTTSTDTQYF

J gene: TRBJ1-1
clone size: few
D gene: -
V gene: TRBV12-3/TRBV12-4
CDR3 DNA: TGTGCCAGCAGTTCAGGGGCGGGCACTGAAGCTTTCTTT
CDR3 protein: CASSSGAGTEAFF

J gene: TRBJ1-1
clone size: few
D gene: TRBD1
V gene: TRBV7-2
CDR3 DNA: TGTGCCAGCAGGTTGGGACAGTTGAACACTGAAGCTTTCTTT
CDR3 protein: CASRLGQLNTEAFF

J gene: TRBJ2-2
clone size: -
D gene: TRBD2
V gene: TRBV30
CDR3 DNA: TGTGCCTGGAGTAGGGGACTAGCGGTCACCGGGGAGCTGTTTTTT
CDR3 protein: CAWSRGLAVTGELFF

J gene: TRBJ2-3
clone size: -
D gene: TRBD1
V gene: TRBV24-1
CDR3 DNA: TGTGCCACCAGTGATTTGCAAGGGGGCAATGGTACGCAGTATTTT
CDR3 protein: CATSDLQGGNGTQYF

J gene: TRBJ2-3
clone size: -
D gene: -
V gene: TRBV2
CDR3 DNA: TGTGCCAGCACGTCAAGTCGGAGGCCCGGAGATACGCAGTATTTT
CDR3 protein: CASTSSRRPGDTQYF

J gene: TRBJ1-2
clone size: many
D gene: -
V gene: TRBV12-3/TRBV12-4
CDR3 DNA: TGTGCCAGCAGCCGCGGACCTAACTATGGCTACACCTTC
CDR3 protein: CASSRGPNYGYTF

J gene: TRBJ2-1
clone size: -
D gene: TRBD2
V gene: TRBV12-3/TRBV12-4
CDR3 DNA: TGTGCCAGCAGTCCCCAGCGGGGGGGGTTTGAGCAGTTCTTC
CDR3 protein: CASSPQRGGFEQFF

J gene: TRBJ1-1
clone size: few
D gene: -
V gene: TRBV7-3
CDR3 DNA: TGTGCCAGCGGGCGCGGGCCTAACACTGAAGCTTTCTTT
CDR3 protein: CASGRGPNTEAFF

J gene: TRBJ1-2
clone size: -
D gene: TRBD1
V gene: TRBV20-1
CDR3 DNA: TGCAGTGCTAGAGGGACAGGGGATGGCTACACCTTC
CDR3 protein: CSARGTGDGYTF

J gene: TRBJ2-5
clone size: few
D gene: -
V gene: TRBV5-1
CDR3 DNA: TGCGCCAGCAGTAAGGGGGAACAGACCCAGTACTTC
CDR3 protein: CASSKGEQTQYF

J gene: TRBJ2-7
clone size: -
D gene: TRBD2
V gene: TRBV30
CDR3 DNA: TGTGCCTGGAGTTATGGACTAGCGAAGAAAGAGCAGTACTTC
CDR3 protein: CAWSYGLAKKEQYF

J gene: TRBJ1-3
clone size: -
D gene: -
V gene: TRBV3-1
CDR3 DNA: TGTGCCAGCAGCCAAGCGGGGAGGAACACCATATATTTT
CDR3 protein: CASSQAGRNTIYF

J gene: TRBJ2-3
clone size: few
D gene: TRBD2
V gene: TRBV7-2
CDR3 DNA: TGTGCCAGCAGCCGCGCGGGGCTAGCGGGGAAAGATACGCAGTATTTT
CDR3 protein: CASSRAGLAGKDTQYF

J gene: TRBJ1-1
clone size: -
D gene: -
V gene: TRBV27
CDR3 DNA: TGTGCCAGCAGACCTACATTGAACACTGAAGCTTTCTTT
CDR3 protein: CASRPTLNTEAFF

J gene: TRBJ1-2
clone size: -
D gene: -
V gene: TRBV4-1
CDR3 DNA: TGCGCCAGCAGCCAAGCGGGACAAGCCTCTAACTATGGCTACACCTTC
CDR3 protein: CASSQAGQASNYGYTF

J gene: TRBJ1-3
clone size: few
D gene: -
V gene: TRBV2
CDR3 DNA: TGTGCCAGCAGTGCCCAAGGAAACACCATATATTTT
CDR3 protein: CASSAQGNTIYF

J gene: TRBJ2-5
clone size: -
D gene: -
V gene: TRBV5-1
CDR3 DNA: TGCGCCAGCAGCTTGGATTCCTATCGGGAGACCCAGTACTTC
CDR3 protein: CASSLDSYRETQYF

J gene: TRBJ1-2
clone size: few
D gene: -
V gene: TRBV6-2/TRBV6-3
CDR3 DNA: TGTGCCATCCAGCGGTGGGGGGCCAGCTATGGCTACACCTTC
CDR3 protein: CAIQRWGASYGYTF

J gene: TRBJ2-5
clone size: few
D gene: -
V gene: TRBV7-2
CDR3 DNA: TGTGCCAGCAGCCCCGTTGGGTGGACCCAGTACTTC
CDR3 protein: CASSPVGWTQYF

J gene: TRBJ1-4
clone size: many
D gene: -
V gene: TRBV7-2
CDR3 DNA: TGTGCCAGCAGCCGCACCACCGGGGCCCCGGAGGGGAAACTGTTTTTT
CDR3 protein: CASSRTTGAPEGKLFF

J gene: TRBJ1-1
clone size: few
D gene: TRBD1
V gene: TRBV5-1
CDR3 DNA: TGCGCCAGCAGCTTGGGAAGAGACAGGGGGCGAACTGAAGCTTTCTTT
CDR3 protein: CASSLGRDRGRTEAFF

J gene: TRBJ2-7
clone size: many
D gene: -
V gene: TRBV7-6
CDR3 DNA: TGTGCCAGCAGCTTGGGCAGGGGATCCTACGAGCAGTACTTC
CDR3 protein: CASSLGRGSYEQYF

J gene: TRBJ1-3
clone size: few
D gene: -
V gene: TRBV5-1
CDR3 DNA: TGCGCCAGCAGCGAGGGAAACACCATATATTTT
CDR3 protein: CASSEGNTIYF

J gene: TRBJ1-2
clone size: -
D gene: -
V gene: TRBV6-4
CDR3 DNA: TGTGCCAGCAGTGACTCAAGGCGAGGCTACACCTTC
CDR3 protein: CASSDSRRGYTF

J gene: TRBJ1-3
clone size: few
D gene: -
V gene: TRBV12-3/TRBV12-4
CDR3 DNA: TGTGCCAGCATCCCCCAGGGGAAGTCTGGAAACACCATATATTTT
CDR3 protein: CASIPQGKSGNTIYF

J gene: TRBJ1-1
clone size: -
D gene: TRBD1
V gene: TRBV4-2
CDR3 DNA: TGTGCCAGCAGCCCGACAGGGGATGACACTGAAGCTTTCTTT
CDR3 protein: CASSPTGDDTEAFF

J gene: TRBJ1-1
clone size: -
D gene: -
V gene: TRBV20-1
CDR3 DNA: TGCAGTGCTAGGCAGGACGGGCAATTGTTCGGTCCTAAACCTGAAGCTTTCTTT
CDR3 protein: CSARQDGQLFGPKPEAFF

J gene: TRBJ2-5
clone size: few
D gene: -
V gene: TRBV7-2
CDR3 DNA: TGTGCCAGCATCAGGGGTACCCAAGAGACCCAGTACTTC
CDR3 protein: CASIRGTQETQYF

J gene: TRBJ1-1
clone size: few
D gene: -
V gene: TRBV12-3/TRBV12-4
CDR3 DNA: TGTGCCAGCAGACCTGGAGCCCCAATGAACACTGAAGCTTTCTTT
CDR3 protein: CASRPGAPMNTEAFF

J gene: TRBJ2-5
clone size: -
D gene: -
V gene: TRBV5-1
CDR3 DNA: TGCGCCAGCAGCCCTGGATCCGCCGGGCAGCTAGAGACCCAGTACTTC
CDR3 protein: CASSPGSAGQLETQYF

J gene: TRBJ1-1
clone size: few
D gene: -
V gene: TRBV7-9
CDR3 DNA: TGTGCCAGCAGCTTTCGGCAGGGGCAGAACACTGAAGCTTTCTTT
CDR3 protein: CASSFRQGQNTEAFF

J gene: TRBJ2-7
clone size: few
D gene: -
V gene: TRBV7-9
CDR3 DNA: TGTGCCAGCAGCTTAGCGGCAGGGGTCCGACACGAGCAGTACTTC
CDR3 protein: CASSLAAGVRHEQYF

J gene: TRBJ2-4
clone size: few
D gene: TRBD1
V gene: TRBV24-1
CDR3 DNA: TGTGCCACCAGTGATTTCCCGGACAGGGTTTCCAAAAACATTCAGTACTTC
CDR3 protein: CATSDFPDRVSKNIQYF

J gene: TRBJ2-7
clone size: -
D gene: TRBD2
V gene: TRBV11-3
CDR3 DNA: TGTGCCAGCAGCGCAACTAGCGGGATAAGCGAGCAGTACTTC
CDR3 protein: CASSATSGISEQYF

J gene: TRBJ2-7
clone size: -
D gene: TRBD1
V gene: TRBV25-1
CDR3 DNA: TGTGCCAGCAGTGGTCGCCGGGACAGGGACTACGAGCAGTACTTC
CDR3 protein: CASSGRRDRDYEQYF

J gene: TRBJ1-1
clone size: few
D gene: -
V gene: TRBV18
CDR3 DNA: TGTGCCAGCTCACCACGTGAACACGGCATGAACACTGAAGCTTTCTTT
CDR3 protein: CASSPREHGMNTEAFF

J gene: TRBJ2-5
clone size: few
D gene: -
V gene: TRBV24-1
CDR3 DNA: TGTGCCACCAGTAGCTCCGGTGGGGCCCACCCAGAGACCCAGTACTTC
CDR3 protein: CATSSSGGAHPETQYF

J gene: TRBJ2-3
clone size: -
D gene: -
V gene: TRBV5-6
CDR3 DNA: TGTGCCAGCAGCTTGCTCGGGGCTCCCACAGATACGCAGTATTTT
CDR3 protein: CASSLLGAPTDTQYF